This T cell receptor beta chain was observed in a study of response to subunit inactivated influenza vaccine. The V gene end was trimmed by 3 bases and the J gene end by 6 bases; junction bases not matched to a gene: 4. The length of the CDR3 is 15 residues. One entry per CDR3 protein, called by TCRdb with MiXCR from the RT-PCR reads. The sample lists 590,000 or so distinct CDR3 sequences, around 15% occurring once. Remarks on this clonotype: Its target is not known.

Study-wide results and limits: Researchers suggested that each seasonal influenza vaccination recruits few new T cells.

The source is a man aged 45 to 65 who received an inactivated influenza vaccine. The sequenced sample was PBMCs from blood, obtained approximately 15 days before vaccination. This chain connects TRBV12-3 or TRBV12-4 to TRBJ2-1; 11 positions match TRBD2. CDR3: CASSLWTSGLNEQFF. CDR3 nucleotide sequence: TGTGCCAGCAGTTTGTGGACTAGCGGGCTCAATGAGCAGTTCTTC.